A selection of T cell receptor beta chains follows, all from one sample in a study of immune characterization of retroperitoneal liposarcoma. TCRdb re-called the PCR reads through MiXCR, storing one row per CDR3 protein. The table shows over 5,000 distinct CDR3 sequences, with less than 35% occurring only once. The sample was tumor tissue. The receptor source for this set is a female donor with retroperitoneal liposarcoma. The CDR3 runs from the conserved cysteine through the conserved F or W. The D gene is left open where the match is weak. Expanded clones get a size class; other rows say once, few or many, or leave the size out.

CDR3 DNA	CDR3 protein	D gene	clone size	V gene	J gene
TGTGCCAGCAGTAGGGACAGAGCTAGCACAGATACGCAGTATTTT	CASSRDRASTDTQYF	TRBD1	large	TRBV12-3/TRBV12-4	TRBJ2-3
TGTGCCAGCAGTGAAGGGGGACAGGGTGCAGATACGCAGTATTTT	CASSEGGQGADTQYF	TRBD1	large	TRBV6-1	TRBJ2-3
TGTGCCAGCAGCCCCCGCTTCGGGCGAGATACGCAGTATTTT	CASSPRFGRDTQYF	.	medium-sized	TRBV6-1	TRBJ2-3
TGTGCCAGCAGCTTCGAAGAGACCGGGGAGCTGTTTTTT	CASSFEETGELFF	.	many	TRBV7-7	TRBJ2-2
TGTGCCAGCAGCCGTAGCGGGAGAGTTGAGACCCAGTACTTC	CASSRSGRVETQYF	TRBD2	many	TRBV11-2	TRBJ2-5
TGTGCCAGCAGTCTTACTAGCTCCTACGAGCAGTTCTTC	CASSLTSSYEQFF	.	.	TRBV6-1	TRBJ2-1
TGTGCCAGCAGCGTCCTAGCGGAAGAGACCCAGTACTTC	CASSVLAEETQYF	TRBD2	.	TRBV11-1	TRBJ2-5
TGTGCCAGCAGAAGCGGACAGTTAGAGACCCAGTACTTC	CASRSGQLETQYF	.	.	TRBV6-8	TRBJ2-5
TGTGCCAGCAGTTACGGAGGGGCCCGGGGGGATGAGCAGTACTTC	CASSYGGARGDEQYF	TRBD2	.	TRBV6-6	TRBJ2-7
TGCGCCAGCAGCCTGGGCGGAGTAGGAGGAGAGACCCAGTACTTC	CASSLGGVGGETQYF	.	few	TRBV4-1	TRBJ2-5
TGTGCCAGCAGTCACCGAGGGGCTAGCGGGAGGGCCAATGAGCAGTACTTC	CASSHRGASGRANEQYF	TRBD2	.	TRBV12-3/TRBV12-4	TRBJ2-4
TGTGCCAGCCCTAGCGAGGAGACCCAGTACTTC	CASPSEETQYF	.	.	TRBV6-1	TRBJ2-5
TGTGCCAGCACCCTTACCTCTAAAGCCAAAAACATTCAGTACTTC	CASTLTSKAKNIQYF	.	medium-sized	TRBV6-6	TRBJ2-4
TGTGCCAGCAGTGACAACGGGTACAATGAGCAGTACTTC	CASSDNGYNEQYF	.	once	TRBV6-6	TRBJ2-7
TGTGCCAGCACGGGGGGGGGGCTGGGTGAAAAACTGTTTTTT	CASTGGGLGEKLFF	.	.	TRBV6-1	TRBJ1-4
TGTGCCAGCAGCCAGGGTGTGGGACTAGCGGGTTTAGGTGAGCAGTTCTTC	CASSQGVGLAGLGEQFF	TRBD2	large	TRBV12-3/TRBV12-4	TRBJ2-1
TGTGCCAGCAGCCCTAAGCGAGATACGCAGTATTTT	CASSPKRDTQYF	.	large	TRBV11-3	TRBJ2-3
TGTGCCAGCAGTCCGGGACTAGTCAATGAGCAGTACTTC	CASSPGLVNEQYF	TRBD2	.	TRBV6-1	TRBJ2-7
TGTGCCAGCAGTACGAGGGGCTCCTACAATGAGCAGTTCTTC	CASSTRGSYNEQFF	.	many	TRBV6-1	TRBJ2-1
TGCGCCAGCAGCCGCCAGGCCGGGGAAGGATACAATGAGCAGTTCTTC	CASSRQAGEGYNEQFF	.	.	TRBV4-1	TRBJ2-1